This TCR beta chain was identified during a study of Graves' ophthalmopathy and Graves' hyperthyroidism. This clonotype was detected a few times. V dropped 4 bases and J dropped 2; count of bases not matched to a gene: 7. Per the germline V gene, CDR1 is MGHRA and CDR2 is YSYEKL. CDR3 length equals 16 residues. Beta-chain TCR CDR3 regions were amplified from RNA transcripts. The authors performed first-round RT-PCR with HTBI primers and then a second-round multiplex PCR. TCRdb analysed the multiplex PCR reads with MiXCR anew, one entry per CDR3 protein. This table has around 1.1 million distinct CDR3 sequences, about 40% appearing once.

The chain recombines TRBV4-1 with TRBJ1-5; 8 nucleotides agree with TRBD1. This clonotype was sampled from an adult man with Graves' hyperthyroidism. Material: peripheral blood or thyroid tissue (not recorded which). The CDR3 DNA reads TGCGCCAGCAGCCTCCGCCAGGGGGCAGGCAATCAGCCCCAGCATTTT. Amino acids: CASSLRQGAGNQPQHF.